This TCR beta chain was obtained from a study of blood T cell repertoires in COVID-19 (TCRdb year 2020). Describing the broader study: Collaborator samples came from the United States, Italy and Spain and covered acute and convalescent phases of COVID-19. The prospective study material was composed of cDNA or gDNA derived from T cells, B-cell-depleted T cells, or PBMCs. The dataset comprised deeply sampled blood TCRbeta repertoires from subjects exposed to, actively infected with, or recovered from COVID-19. The repertoires were made available in a free public database intended to serve as a resource for research on the immune response to SARS-CoV-2. Samples came from the ongoing ImmuneRACE study (first 160 participants) plus 1,254 subjects from 6 global collaborators. Sample metadata almost always included a de-identified subject ID, COVID-19 status, age in years and sex. Where available, HLA class I and class II types were obtained from metadata supplied by the sample provider rather than from assay-based typing. Study-wide findings and limitations: Clinical and demographic metadata were provided uncurated, with the amount varying by source and participant.

Collaborating institutions collected whole blood in K2EDTA tubes following their own protocols. For TCRbeta analysis, collaborators shipped samples as frozen whole blood, isolated PBMCs, or DNA extracted from either of those sample types. This clone has more than one count but fewer than ten. Its recognized antigen is unknown. No much larger clone is present one base from it, and per-base qualities are unavailable. V is pared back by 5 bases and J by 7 bases, with 23 bases lying between the germline termini. CDR1 is given as SEHNR and CDR2 as FQNEAQ, both from the germline V gene (reference sequence). The CDR3 covers 17 residues, taking in both the cysteine and the phenylalanine. The kept DNA is CDR3 alone, 51 bases in frame from the first base. The immunoSEQ Assay, a bias-controlled multiplex PCR, was used to amplify TCRbeta CDR3 regions from genomic DNA. The authors' pipeline ran thus. The number of nucleated cells in each sample was estimated from the amplification of reference gene primers within the assay. To quantify the absolute abundance of each unique TCRbeta CDR3 rearrangement, sequence reads were collapsed and filtered. For each sample, productive Simpson clonality was calculated as the square root of Simpson's diversity index over productive rearrangements. Drawn from immuneACCESS, this table holds only the in-frame rearrangements with V and J called that TCRdb kept. Clones are partly lost; checked studies trace under half to an unresolved V gene and leave the rest unexplained. V and J calls and clone size are those listed in that table; D and trimming were worked out from the DNA. The sample yields about 70,000 clones; about nine tenths were counted once. The ten largest clonotypes hold approximately 11% of the sample.

This clonotype was sampled from a woman between 18 and 29 years old with acute or convalescent COVID-19. Rearrangement joined TRBV7-9 to TRBJ2-2, with TRBD2 as a weak D call on 7 bases. The sample comprised peripheral blood. This receptor has the CDR3 CASSPKGGAYKNGELFF. The DNA sequence is as follows: TGTGCCAGCAGCCCCAAAGGGGGGGCTTATAAGAACGGGGAGCTGTTTTTT.